The 5 T cell receptor beta chains presented below share a single source sample, sequenced in a study of cytomegalovirus exposure and HLA in healthy donors. PCR involved 60 Vbeta and 13 Jbeta primers. The protocol was immunoSEQ multiplex PCR, while the TCRdb copy is restricted to in-frame clones and leaves out a portion. The sample records 90,000 to 150,000 clones, 75% being singletons. The sequenced sample was PBMCs. These receptors were obtained from a woman between 35 and 50 years old in good health and CMV-seropositive.

This clone was found a few times. The rearrangement uses TRBV4-1 and TRBJ1-1; 7 bases match TRBD1. The V gene's germline CDR1 is MGHRA and CDR2 YSYEKL. The CDR3 spans 15 residues. With V trimmed by 1 base and J by 1 base, 3 bases remained unmatched. CDR3 DNA: TGCGCCAGCAGCCAAGCCAGGGACAGGAACACTGAAGCTTTCTTT. Residues: CASSQARDRNTEAFF.

The V and J genes are TRBV18 and TRBJ2-4, with 8 bases aligning to TRBD1. Germline values: CDR1 KGHSH, CDR2 LQKENI. Germline trimming cut 6 bases from V and 8 bases from J; bases unmatched to any gene: 9. CDR3 length equals 14 residues. The CDR3 region has the DNA TGTGCCAGCTCCCCCCTAGGACAGGGTGACATTCAGTACTTC. This gives the protein CASSPLGQGDIQYF.

The chain couples TRBV7-9 to TRBJ2-7; D remains ambiguous. The ends were cut back, 5 bases at V and 4 bases at J, with 6 bases in the middle. The CDR3 is 11 residues long. Per the germline V gene, CDR1 is SEHNR and CDR2 is FQNEAQ (reference sequence). The CDR3 protein is CASSPHYEQYF. In nucleotides, the CDR3 is TGTGCCAGCAGCCCCCATTACGAGCAGTACTTC.

The J gene is TRBJ1-6, the V gene TRBV4-3, with D hard to call. V lost 0 bases and J 7 bases, leaving 16 bases between the germline ends. CDR1 LGHNA and CDR2 YSLEER come from the germline V gene. This CDR3 comprises 17 residues. CDR3 in DNA: TGCGCCAGCAGCCAAGATCGGCCGGCGGATCAGAATTCACCCCTCCACTTT. Translated: CASSQDRPADQNSPLHF.

This clone has a single count. V usage is TRBV27 and J usage is TRBJ2-7; D is undetermined. The CDR3 is made up of 13 amino acids. Germline CDR1 and CDR2: MNHEY and SMNVEV (reference sequence). With 7 bases removed from V and 6 bases from J, the gap between germline ends came to 16 bases. The CDR3 sequence: CASKVLYGFEQYF. The CDR3, as DNA: TGTGCCAGCAAAGTTCTCTACGGGTTCGAGCAGTACTTC.